The sequence of this TCR beta chain was determined in a study of T cells in Graves' hyperthyroidism and ophthalmopathy. Overall study findings and caveats: Blood also held most thyroid clonotypes expanded beyond 0.001. With a median lead of 6.5 months before onset, the model predicted ophthalmopathy.

Amplification yielded TCR beta CDR3 regions, with RNA transcripts as the source. The HTBI primer set served for first-round RT-PCR of the TCR CDR3. One entry per CDR3 protein results from TCRdb running MiXCR on the multiplex PCR reads. The sample lists 600,000 to 700,000 distinct CDR3 sequences; approximately 14% were seen once. The diagnostic basis comprised clinical symptoms, serum thyroxine and TRAb, thyroid ultrasound and orbital computed tomography. This clonotype was seen repeatedly, ten times or more. The antigen is undetermined. V trimming: 2 bases; J trimming: 4 bases; junction bases outside the gene matches: 6. The CDR3 extends over 15 amino acids. CDR1 is MDHEN and CDR2 is SYDVKM in the germline V gene.

This clonotype was sampled from a woman between 40 and 50 years old with Graves' ophthalmopathy. The J gene is TRBJ2-7, the V gene TRBV28; 9 bases are shared with TRBD2. Sequencing input: blood. This CDR3 reads CASSLETGLAYEQYF. The DNA of the CDR3 is TGTGCCAGCAGTTTAGAAACGGGACTAGCTTACGAGCAGTACTTC.